This T cell receptor (beta chain) was identified during a study of cytomegalovirus exposure and HLA in healthy donors. Details on this clone: The antigen is not known.

Per the germline V gene, CDR1 is SGDLS and CDR2 is YYNGEE. Trimming removed 0 bases from V and 0 bases from J, with 4 bases in between. The CDR3 extends over 14 amino acids. Primers included in the PCR were 60 Vbeta and 13 Jbeta primers. Generated by immunoSEQ multiplex PCR, the TCRdb table keeps only in-frame clones and is missing some. The table shows about 200,000 clones, with over 65% occurring only once. Study-level findings and limits: The study put 150 or so TCR beta chains on its list as cytomegalovirus-associated. TCR beta sequences reportedly predicted most subjects' HLA-A and HLA-B alleles accurately. Analysis was carried out at a later point, and it linked a missense DCLRE1C variant to TCR beta V- and J-gene trimming. Some V segments, including TRBV6-2 and TRBV6-3, were excluded as indistinguishable.

The chain uses TRBV9 and TRBJ1-3; D is unresolved. The TCR comes from a woman under 40 in good health and CMV-seronegative. What was sequenced was PBMCs. For the CDR3, the DNA is TGTGCCAGCAGCGTAGTCGGCTCTGGAAACACCATATATTTT. Translation gives CASSVVGSGNTIYF.